These 2 T cell receptor beta chains originate from one sample sequenced in a study of blood T cell repertoires in COVID-19. Profiling relied on immunoSEQ multiplex PCR, and the TCRdb table lists in-frame clones only, not all of them. The table lists more than 95,000 clones, 87% of them singletons. The sequenced sample consisted of peripheral blood. The origin of the receptors is a man between 45 and 60 years old with acute or convalescent COVID-19.

The V and J genes are TRBV28 and TRBJ2-1; TRBD2 aligns across 11 bases. Looked up from germline, CDR1 is MDHEN and CDR2 is SYDVKM. CDR3 length equals 17 residues. Losses at the gene ends were 5 bases for V and 4 bases for J; bases not matched to a gene: 10. CDR3: CASSDGSSGRIYNEQFF. The CDR3 coding sequence is TGTGCCAGCAGTGATGGTTCTAGCGGGAGGATTTACAATGAGCAGTTCTTC.

The chain links TRBV5-1 to TRBJ2-7, with TRBD2 matching over 12 bases. Germline CDR1 and CDR2: SGHRS and YFSETQ. V lost 7 bases, J lost 0 bases, and 2 bases stayed unmatched. CDR3 length: 14 amino acids. In DNA, the CDR3 is TGCGCCAGCGCGACTAGCGGGAGCTCCTACGAGCAGTACTTC. Protein product: CASATSGSSYEQYF.